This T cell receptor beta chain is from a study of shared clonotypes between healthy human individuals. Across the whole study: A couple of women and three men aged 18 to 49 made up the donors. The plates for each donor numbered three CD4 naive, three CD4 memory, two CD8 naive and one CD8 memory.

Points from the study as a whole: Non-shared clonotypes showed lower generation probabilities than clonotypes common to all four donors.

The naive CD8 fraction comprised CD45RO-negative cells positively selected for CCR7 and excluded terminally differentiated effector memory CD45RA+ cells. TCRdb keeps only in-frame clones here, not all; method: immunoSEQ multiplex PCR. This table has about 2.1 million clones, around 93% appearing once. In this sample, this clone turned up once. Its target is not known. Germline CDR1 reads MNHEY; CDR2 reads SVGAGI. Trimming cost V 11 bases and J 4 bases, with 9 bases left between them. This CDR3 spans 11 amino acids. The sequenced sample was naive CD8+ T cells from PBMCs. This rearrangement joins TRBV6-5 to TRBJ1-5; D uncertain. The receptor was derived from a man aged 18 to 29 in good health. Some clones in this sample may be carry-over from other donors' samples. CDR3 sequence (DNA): TGTGCCGGGCCAGTGAATCAGCCCCAGCATTTT. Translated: CAGPVNQPQHF.